A single sample is the source of the 27 T cell receptor beta chains below, sequenced in a study of glioma-infiltrating T cells. The iRepertoire nested amplicon-rescue multiplex PCR amplified TCR alpha and beta CDR3s from RNA. In TCRdb, the multiplex PCR reads were re-called with MiXCR into one record per CDR3 protein. The table shows fewer than 200,000 distinct CDR3 sequences, with 32% occurring only once. The specimen was glioma tissue, nonneoplastic brain tissue, or PBMCs (not recorded which). These TCRs come from a human donor with low-grade glioma or glioblastoma, undergoing nonglioma brain surgery, or in good health (not recorded which).

This clonotype was seen many times. This chain joins TRBV27 and TRBJ2-3; D gene unclear. The V gene's germline CDR1 is MNHEY and CDR2 SMNVEV (reference sequence). The V gene lost 6 bases and the J gene lost 1 base, with 2 bases spanning the gap. The CDR3 loop spans 11 amino acids. For the CDR3, the DNA is TGTGCCAGCAGGGGCACAGATACGCAGTATTTT. Its translation is CASRGTDTQYF.

This clonotype was detected a few times. The rearrangement links TRBV29-1 to TRBJ2-3; 15 bases are shared with TRBD2. V lost 1 base and J lost 8; bases outside the gene matches: 4. Germline CDR1 reads SQVTM; CDR2 reads ANQGSEA. CDR3 length equals 15 residues. The CDR3 spells CSVEGTSGRATTQYF. CDR3 in DNA: TGCAGCGTTGAAGGGACTAGCGGGAGGGCCACTACGCAGTATTTT.

This clonotype was counted ten times or more. This chain joins TRBV6-2 or TRBV6-3 and TRBJ2-5, with TRBD1 matching over 7 bases. The germline CDR1 and CDR2 sequences are MNHEY and SVGEGT. The CDR3 covers 16 residues. The V segment lost 0 bases and the J segment 1 base; nucleotides outside the gene matches: 5. The CDR3 DNA sequence: TGTGCCAGCAGTTACTCGGGCAGGGGGATCCAAGAGACCCAGTACTTC. Translated: CASSYSGRGIQETQYF.

This clonotype occurred many times. The rearrangement uses TRBV20-1 and TRBJ2-3; D is unclear. The V gene's germline CDR1 is DFQATT and CDR2 SNEGSKA (reference sequence). V lost 1 base, J lost 1 base, and 9 bases lay in between. The CDR3 covers 14 residues. CDR3 bases: TGCAGTGCTAGAGCTCCAACCCGCACAGATACGCAGTATTTT. It is translated as CSARAPTRTDTQYF.

The rearrangement joins TRBV19 to TRBJ2-7; D gene unclear. V dropped 5 bases and J dropped 4 bases, with 12 bases sitting between them. The germline V gene encodes CDR1 LNHDA and CDR2 SQIVND (reference sequence). The CDR3 is 13 residues long. The CDR3 DNA sequence: TGTGCCAGTAGTCCCAAGGGAAGGTACGAGCAGTACTTC. It specifies CASSPKGRYEQYF.

There are many counts of this clonotype. The rearrangement links TRBV20-1 to TRBJ1-2; D might be TRBD1 (5 bases). This CDR3 comprises 12 residues. Germline-derived CDR1 and CDR2 are DFQATT and SNEGSKA (reference sequence). V dropped 6 bases and J dropped 1 base, with 9 bases sitting between them. The CDR3 region is CSAQTDNYGYTF. The CDR3 bases are TGCAGTGCACAGACAGATAACTATGGCTACACCTTC.

This clonotype was detected a few times. This rearrangement joins TRBV5-4 to TRBJ1-1, with TRBD1 matching 7 bases. CDR1 and CDR2 (germline): SGHNT, YYREEE (reference sequence). Trimming cost V 4 bases and J 1 base; bases outside gene matches: 4. The CDR3 totals 14 residues. The CDR3 loop reads CASSQGTENTEAFF. CDR3 coding DNA: TGTGCCAGCAGCCAAGGGACAGAGAACACTGAAGCTTTCTTT.

This clonotype was counted many times. The chain couples TRBV3-1 to TRBJ1-2, with D hard to call. The length of the CDR3 is 13 residues. Germline V gene sequence: CDR1 LGHDT, CDR2 YNNKEL (reference sequence). V was trimmed by 0 bases and J by 5 bases, leaving 7 bases between them. In DNA form, the CDR3 reads TGTGCCAGCAGCCAAGATTTGGGGTATGGCTACACCTTC. Translation gives CASSQDLGYGYTF. The whole variable domain, filled in from reference TRBV3-1 and TRBJ1-2, reads DTAVSQTPKYLVTQMGNDKSIKCEQNLGHDTMYWYKQDSKKFLKIMFSYNNKELIINETVPNRFSPKSPDKAHLNLHINSLELGDSAVYFCASSQDLGYGYTFGSGTRLTVV.

Worth noting for this clonotype: A read error may produce the germline difference seen at one junction end. The V call is TRBV29-1, the J call TRBJ1-2; D ambiguous. In germline, CDR1 is SQVTM, CDR2 ANQGSEA. This CDR3 region has 11 residues. The CDR3 is CSIDGFYGYTF. The CDR3 DNA is TGCAGCATTGACGGTTTCTACGGCTACACCTTC.

This clonotype came up many times. The CDR3 reads CATGTSGTYEQYF. CDR3 bases: TGTGCCACCGGGACTAGCGGGACCTACGAGCAGTACTTC. The chain employs TRBV6-1 and TRBJ2-7; TRBD2 aligns across 13 bases. J gave up 2 bases and V 10 bases, and 2 bases lay outside the gene matches. The CDR3 length is 13 residues. The germline V gene has CDR1 MNHNS and CDR2 SASEGT.

This clonotype was seen more than once but under ten times. The chain couples TRBV5-4 to TRBJ1-6; 8 nucleotides line up with TRBD1. Germline-derived CDR1 and CDR2 are SGHNT and YYREEE (reference sequence). The junction had 7 bases not matched to a gene; V was cut back by 4 bases and J by 7 bases. The CDR3 loop spans 15 amino acids. Here the CDR3 DNA reads TGTGCCAGCAGCGCGGACAGGGCGGTGAATTCACCCCTCCACTTT. It codes for CASSADRAVNSPLHF.

This clonotype was seen at least ten times. The chain combines TRBV6-2 or TRBV6-3 with TRBJ1-5; D is unresolved. Trimming pared 7 bases from V and 2 bases from J, leaving 15 bases between. The V gene's germline CDR1 is MNHEY and CDR2 SVGEGT. The CDR3 sequence is 15 residues long. The CDR3 loop reads CASTPPGDGNQPQHF. In DNA, the CDR3 is TGTGCCAGCACCCCCCCCGGGGATGGCAATCAGCCCCAGCATTTT.

The chain joins TRBV6-2 or TRBV6-3 to TRBJ2-1, with TRBD2 matching over 13 bases. V dropped 6 bases and J dropped 3; count of bases not matched to a gene: 5. The germline V gene encodes CDR1 MNHEY and CDR2 SVGEGT. This CDR3 spans 16 amino acids. In nucleotides, the CDR3 is TGTGCCAGCAGCCACGGGACTAGCGGGAACTACAATGAGCAGTTCTTC. Its protein product is CASSHGTSGNYNEQFF.

This clonotype showed up many times. The J gene is TRBJ2-5, the V gene TRBV29-1; 10 bases agree with TRBD1. This CDR3 has 13 amino acids. V shed 5 bases and J 5 bases; nucleotides not matched to a gene: 5. In germline, CDR1 is SQVTM, CDR2 ANQGSEA. The CDR3 DNA follows: TGCAGCGTTCGGGACAGGGGCGGGGAGACCCAGTACTTC. This sequence encodes CSVRDRGGETQYF.

The chain combines TRBV12-3 or TRBV12-4 with TRBJ2-1, with D perhaps matching TRBD1 or TRBD2 (6 bases each). Trimming pared 6 bases from V and 5 bases from J, leaving 14 bases between. This CDR3 has 14 amino acids. This CDR3 reads CASRTRGGNNEQFF. The CDR3 DNA sequence: TGTGCCAGCAGAACTAGAGGGGGGAACAATGAGCAGTTCTTC.

Details on this clonotype: Sequence at one end of the junction differs from germline and may be a read error. The chain recombines TRBV24-1 with TRBJ2-6; 7 bases match TRBD1. Looked up from germline, CDR1 is KGHDR and CDR2 is SFDVKD. The CDR3 runs to 15 residues. CDR3 loop: CATIARGSGANVMTF. Here the CDR3 DNA reads TGTGCCACCATAGCCAGGGGGTCTGGGGCCAACGTCATGACTTTC.

This clonotype came up many times. The chain recombines TRBV4-2 with TRBJ2-5, with 11 bases that match TRBD2. The CDR3 is 17 amino acids. Per germline, CDR1 LGHNA and CDR2 YNFKEQ. Trimming at V came to 0 bases and at J to 2 bases, leaving 5 bases not matched to a gene. CDR3 region: CASSQDSLAGDQETQYF. The CDR3 coding sequence is TGTGCCAGCAGCCAAGATTCACTAGCGGGAGATCAAGAGACCCAGTACTTC.

To note about this clonotype: A read error is possible here, since a much larger clone lies one base away. V and J are TRBV7-9 and TRBJ2-2, with TRBD2 matching over 8 bases. Germline assignment: CDR1 SEHNR and CDR2 FQNEAQ (reference sequence). The CDR3 totals 16 residues. CDR3 sequence: CASSLLPAGGTEELFF. As DNA, the CDR3 is TGTGCCAGCAGCTTACTTCCCGCGGGAGGCACCGAGGAGCTGTTTTTT.

This clonotype was found many times. The rearrangement joins TRBV5-4 to TRBJ1-1; 11 bases are a match to TRBD1. The CDR3 covers 14 residues. CDR1 is SGHNT, CDR2 YYREEE, per germline (reference sequence). V shed 4 bases and J 5 bases; nucleotides not matched to a gene: 4. The CDR3 spells CASSPRDRGTEAFF. CDR3 in DNA: TGTGCCAGCAGCCCCCGGGACAGGGGGACTGAAGCTTTCTTT.

This chain joins TRBV19 and TRBJ1-2; the D gene is possibly TRBD1 (5 bases). CDR1 is LNHDA and CDR2 is SQIVND in the germline V gene (reference sequence). Trimming took 3 bases from V and 7 from J, leaving 12 bases between them. The CDR3 runs to 13 residues. The CDR3 region is CASSIQGVGGYTF. The CDR3 DNA reads TGTGCCAGTAGTATTCAGGGTGTTGGTGGCTACACCTTC. The entire variable domain, with the rest obtained from reference TRBV19 and TRBJ1-2, is as follows: DGGITQSPKYLFRKEGQNVTLSCEQNLNHDAMYWYRQDPGQGLRLIYYSQIVNDFQKGDIAEGYSVSREKKESFPLTVTSAQKNPTAFYLCASSIQGVGGYTFGSGTRLTVV.

About this clonotype itself: Since a much larger clone is just one base distant, this may be a read error. The genes are TRBV20-1 and TRBJ2-2; D perhaps matches TRBD1 (5 bases). The V and J ends lost 1 base and 2 bases respectively, with 11 bases between them. The CDR3 sequence is 15 residues long. In germline, CDR1 is DFQATT, CDR2 SNEGSKA (reference sequence). CDR3 loop: CSARGLGENTGELFF. CDR3 DNA sequence: TGCAGTGCTAGAGGCCTAGGGGAAAACACCGGGGAGCTGTTTTTT.

To note about this clonotype: A much larger clonotype is one base distant, so this may be a read error. The chain has TRBV4-3 and TRBJ2-7, with a tentative D call TRBD2 (5 bases). This CDR3 contains 15 residues. Germline values: CDR1 LGHNA, CDR2 YSLEER. DNA for the CDR3: TGCGCCAGCAGCCAAGCGGGGAGCAGCCACTACGGGCAGTACTTC. Encoded protein: CASSQAGSSHYGQYF.

This clonotype was counted many times. The chain employs TRBV4-2 and TRBJ1-5; D gene unclear. Trimming pared 0 bases from V and 6 bases from J, leaving 15 bases between. This CDR3 contains 16 residues. CDR1 and CDR2 (germline): LGHNA, YNFKEQ. The CDR3 DNA reads as TGTGCCAGCAGCCAAGATGGTGGGGATCGCGGTCAGCCCCAGCATTTT. It yields the protein CASSQDGGDRGQPQHF.

This clonotype was seen at least ten times. The rearrangement joins TRBV5-4 to TRBJ2-3, with a possible D match to TRBD2 (5 bases). The CDR3 is 13 residues long. In germline, CDR1 is SGHNT, CDR2 YYREEE (reference sequence). Trimming took 0 bases from V and 5 from J, leaving 7 bases between them. The CDR3 nucleotides read TGTGCCAGCAGCTTGGAGAGCGGAGATACGCAGTATTTT. Its protein product is CASSLESGDTQYF.

The table lists this clonotype with many counts. The chain joins TRBV6-1 to TRBJ2-1; no clear D. V was cut by 6 bases and J by 6 bases, with 18 bases left in between. The CDR3 loop spans 15 amino acids. Germline V gene data show CDR1 as MNHNS and CDR2 as SASEGT. DNA of the CDR3: TGTGCCAGCAGAGGTTGGTTAGTGGAAATCAATGAGCAGTTCTTC. Its protein is CASRGWLVEINEQFF.

This clonotype was seen at least ten times. This chain joins TRBV9 and TRBJ1-2, with D hard to call. Germline loops: CDR1 SGDLS, CDR2 YYNGEE. The CDR3 contains 13 residues. Trimming shortened V by 3 bases and J by 5 bases, and 11 bases separated the two germline ends. CDR3 in amino acids: CASSEGRPYGYTF. CDR3 DNA: TGTGCCAGCAGCGAGGGCAGACCTTATGGCTACACCTTC.

Many counts were recorded for this clonotype. This chain uses TRBV28 with TRBJ2-2; 7 bases line up with TRBD1. The CDR3 is made up of 14 amino acids. Looked up from germline, CDR1 is MDHEN and CDR2 is SYDVKM. Trimming cost V 6 bases and J 4 bases; bases outside gene matches: 5. The CDR3 bases are TGTGCCAGCAGACGGACAGGCGGCACCGGGGAGCTGTTTTTT. Translating it yields CASRRTGGTGELFF.